This T cell receptor (beta chain) was captured by sequencing in a study of lymphopenia after photon versus proton radiotherapy. This clone was counted a single time. Antigen specificity is unknown. The same CDR3 also results from other DNA sequences found in this sample. This CDR3 contains 13 residues. CDR1 and CDR2 (germline): SGHAT, FQNNGV. The V end was cut by 0 bases, the J end by 5 bases, with 7 bases between. General observations from the study: Proton therapy kept repertoires fairly stable, unlike photons, which gained effector/memory cells.

Sequencing was performed with immunoSEQ multiplex PCR; in TCRdb, only in-frame clones are kept and a portion is missing. Among about 62,000 clones, roughly 90% were seen once, and the ten largest hold 10% to 15%. The sequence derives from an elderly man with esophageal cancer. Material: peripheral blood, obtained from a patient treated with proton-based radiotherapy. J is TRBJ1-1 and V is TRBV11-2; tentative D call: TRBD1 (5 bases). This CDR3 is CASSLERGTEAFF. CDR3 nucleotide sequence: TGTGCCAGCAGCTTAGAGAGGGGAACTGAAGCTTTCTTT.